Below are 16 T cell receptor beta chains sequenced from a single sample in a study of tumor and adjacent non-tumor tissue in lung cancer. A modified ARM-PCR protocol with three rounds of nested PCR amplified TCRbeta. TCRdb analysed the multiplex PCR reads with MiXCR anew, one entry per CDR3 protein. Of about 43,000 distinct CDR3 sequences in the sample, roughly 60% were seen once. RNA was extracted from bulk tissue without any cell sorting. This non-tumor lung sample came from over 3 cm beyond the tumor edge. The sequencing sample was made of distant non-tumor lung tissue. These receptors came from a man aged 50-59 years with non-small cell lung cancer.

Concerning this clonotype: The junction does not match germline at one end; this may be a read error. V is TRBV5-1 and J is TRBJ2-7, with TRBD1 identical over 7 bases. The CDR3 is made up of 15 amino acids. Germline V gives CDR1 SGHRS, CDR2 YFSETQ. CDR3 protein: CASSFVEGAWNEQYF. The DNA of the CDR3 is TGCGCTAGCAGCTTTGTAGAGGGGGCGTGGAACGAGCAGTACTTC. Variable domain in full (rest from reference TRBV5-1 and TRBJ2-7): KAGVTQTPRYLIKTRGQQVTLSCSPISGHRSVSWYQQTPGQGLQFLFEYFSETQRNKGNFPGRFSGRQFSNSRSEMNVSTLELGDSALYLCASSFVEGAWNEQYFGPGTRLTVT.

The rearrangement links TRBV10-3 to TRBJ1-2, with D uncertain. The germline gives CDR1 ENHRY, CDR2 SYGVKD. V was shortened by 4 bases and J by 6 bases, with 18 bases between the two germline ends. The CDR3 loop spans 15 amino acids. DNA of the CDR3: TGTGCCATCAGTGCGTCAATAGGGCAGGTAGATGGCTACACCTTC. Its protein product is CAISASIGQVDGYTF.

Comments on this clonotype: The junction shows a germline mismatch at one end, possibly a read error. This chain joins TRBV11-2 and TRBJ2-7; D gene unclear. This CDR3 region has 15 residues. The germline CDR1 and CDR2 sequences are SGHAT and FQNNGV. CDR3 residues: CVSSLAGGPSYEQYF. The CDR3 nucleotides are TGTGTCAGCAGCTTAGCAGGCGGCCCTTCCTACGAGCAGTACTTC.

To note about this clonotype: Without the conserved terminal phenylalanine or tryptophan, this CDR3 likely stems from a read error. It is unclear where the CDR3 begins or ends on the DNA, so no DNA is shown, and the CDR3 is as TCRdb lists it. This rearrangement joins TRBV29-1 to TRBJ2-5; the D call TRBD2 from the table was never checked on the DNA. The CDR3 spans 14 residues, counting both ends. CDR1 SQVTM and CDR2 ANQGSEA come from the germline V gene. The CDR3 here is CSVWLAGGEETHYL.

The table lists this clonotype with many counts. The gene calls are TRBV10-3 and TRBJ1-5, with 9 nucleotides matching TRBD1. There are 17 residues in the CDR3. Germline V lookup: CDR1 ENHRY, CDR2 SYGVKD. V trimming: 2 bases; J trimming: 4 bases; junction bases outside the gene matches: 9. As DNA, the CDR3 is TGTGCCATCAGTGAGAGTGACAGGGGGATTGGTAATCAGCCCCAGCATTTT. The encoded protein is CAISESDRGIGNQPQHF.

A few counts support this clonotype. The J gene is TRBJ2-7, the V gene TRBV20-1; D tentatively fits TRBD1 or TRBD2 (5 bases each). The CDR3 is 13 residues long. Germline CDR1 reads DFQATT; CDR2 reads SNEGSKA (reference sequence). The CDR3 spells CSWIEGEFHEQYF. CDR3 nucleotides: TGCAGCTGGATAGAAGGGGAGTTTCACGAGCAGTACTTC.

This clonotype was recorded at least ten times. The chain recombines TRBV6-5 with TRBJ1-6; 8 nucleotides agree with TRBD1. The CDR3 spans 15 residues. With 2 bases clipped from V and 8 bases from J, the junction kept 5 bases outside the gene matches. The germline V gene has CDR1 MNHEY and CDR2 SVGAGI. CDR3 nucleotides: TGTGCCAGCAGTTACACGACAGGGGATGATTCACCCCTCCACTTT. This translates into CASSYTTGDDSPLHF.

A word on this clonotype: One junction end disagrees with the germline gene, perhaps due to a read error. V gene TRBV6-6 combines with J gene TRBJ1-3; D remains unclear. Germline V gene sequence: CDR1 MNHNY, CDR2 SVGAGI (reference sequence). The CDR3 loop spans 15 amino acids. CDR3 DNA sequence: TGTGCCAGCTACCAAACAGTGGTTTCTGGAAATACCATATATTTT. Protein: CASYQTVVSGNTIYF.

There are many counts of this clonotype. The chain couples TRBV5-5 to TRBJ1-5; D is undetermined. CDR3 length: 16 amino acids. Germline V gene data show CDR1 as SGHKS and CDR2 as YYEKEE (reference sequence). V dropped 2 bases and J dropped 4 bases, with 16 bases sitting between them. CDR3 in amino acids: CASSFGAQPPNQPQHF. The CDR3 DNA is TGTGCCAGCAGCTTCGGCGCCCAGCCGCCAAATCAGCCCCAGCATTTT. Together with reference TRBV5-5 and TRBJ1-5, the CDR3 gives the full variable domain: DAGVTQSPTHLIKTRGQQVTLRCSPISGHKSVSWYQQVLGQGPQFIFQYYEKEERGRGNFPDRFSARQFPNYSSELNVNALLLGDSALYLCASSFGAQPPNQPQHFGDGTRLSIL.

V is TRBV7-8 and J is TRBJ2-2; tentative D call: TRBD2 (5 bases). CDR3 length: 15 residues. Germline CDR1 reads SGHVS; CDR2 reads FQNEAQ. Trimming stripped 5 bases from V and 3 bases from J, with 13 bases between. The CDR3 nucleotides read TGTGCCAGCAGCGCCCCGGAGGCGTACACCGGGGAGCTGTTTTTT. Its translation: CASSAPEAYTGELFF.

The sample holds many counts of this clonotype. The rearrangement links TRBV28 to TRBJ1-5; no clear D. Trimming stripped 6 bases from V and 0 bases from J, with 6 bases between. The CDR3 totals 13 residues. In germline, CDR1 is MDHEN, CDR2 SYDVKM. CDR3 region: CASRRDSNQPQHF. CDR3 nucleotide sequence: TGTGCCAGCAGACGGGATAGCAATCAGCCCCAGCATTTT.

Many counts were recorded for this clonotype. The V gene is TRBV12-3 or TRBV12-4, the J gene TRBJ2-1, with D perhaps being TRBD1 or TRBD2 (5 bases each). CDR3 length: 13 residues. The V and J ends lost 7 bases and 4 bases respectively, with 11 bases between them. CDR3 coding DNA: TGTGCCAGCAAGCCGGGGCTGTACAATGAGCAGTTCTTC. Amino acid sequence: CASKPGLYNEQFF.

The DNA of the CDR3 is TGTGCCAGCAATGTACAGGGATACACTGAAGCTTTCTTT. It encodes CASNVQGYTEAFF. The rearrangement links TRBV11-2 to TRBJ1-1, with D possibly matching TRBD1 (6 bases). V was cut by 7 bases and J by 3 bases, with 12 bases left in between. The length of the CDR3 is 13 residues. Looked up from germline, CDR1 is SGHAT and CDR2 is FQNNGV.

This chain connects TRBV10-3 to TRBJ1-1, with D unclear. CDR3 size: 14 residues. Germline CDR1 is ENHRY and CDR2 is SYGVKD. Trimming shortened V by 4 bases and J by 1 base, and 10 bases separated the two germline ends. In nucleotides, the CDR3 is TGTGCCATCAGTGGGAACAAGGGGAACACTGAAGCTTTCTTT. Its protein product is CAISGNKGNTEAFF.

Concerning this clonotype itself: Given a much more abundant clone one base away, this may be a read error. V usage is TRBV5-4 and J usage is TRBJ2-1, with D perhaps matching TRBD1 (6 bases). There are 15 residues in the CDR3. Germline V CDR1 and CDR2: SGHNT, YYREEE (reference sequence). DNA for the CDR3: TGTGCCTGCAGCTTGGTACAGGGTATCCACAATGAGCAGTTCTTC. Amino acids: CACSLVQGIHNEQFF.

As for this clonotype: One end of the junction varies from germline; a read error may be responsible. CDR3 region: CASSYQLPQQGNTGEPFF. CDR3 bases: TGTGCTAGCAGTTACCAACTCCCTCAACAGGGGAACACCGGGGAGCCGTTTTTT. The chain recombines TRBV6-5 with TRBJ2-2, with 7 bases matching TRBD1. The CDR3 is 18 residues long. The germline gives CDR1 MNHEY, CDR2 SVGAGI.